In its sample, the clone carrying this TCR beta chain was seen a few times. The antigen is not known. A quantitative 5'-RACE method, one with molecular barcodes, was used to make TCR beta libraries. TCRdb fed the 5' RACE reads into MiXCR, producing one record per CDR3 protein. The sample contains around 39,000 distinct CDR3 sequences, more than 15% of which appear only once. The data belong to a study of CD8 T cells in ankylosing spondylitis. Per germline, CDR1 SGHRS and CDR2 YFSETQ. The CDR3 is 12 residues long. V lost 0 bases and J 4 bases, leaving 5 bases between the germline ends. Findings of the study overall: Disease-associated clones were reportedly significantly overrepresented in matched ankylosing spondylitis synovial fluid. A subset of motif variants has previously been described in the synovial fluid and blood of reactive arthritis.

The TCR comes from a male donor with ankylosing spondylitis or in good health (not recorded which). The chain carries TRBV5-1 and TRBJ2-7, with D uncertain. Sequenced sample: blood. The CDR3 region has the DNA TGCGCCAGCAGCTTGGATGCTTACGAGCAGTACTTC. Translating gives CASSLDAYEQYF.